Each of the 7 T cell receptor beta chains below was sequenced from the same sample in a study of T cell responses to AZD1222 COVID-19 vaccine. The method was immunoSEQ multiplex PCR; TCRdb's version includes in-frame clones alone and lacks a portion of them. The sample holds about 64,000 clones, 85% to 95% seen once. Source: peripheral blood, taken 28 days after the second dose of the MenACWY control vaccine. Receptor source: an adult who received the MenACWY meningococcal vaccine as a control.

This sequence joins TRBV24-1 and TRBJ2-2; D is uncertain. From germline, CDR1 is KGHDR and CDR2 SFDVKD. V lost 10 bases, J lost 7 bases, and 18 bases lay in between. CDR3 length: 14 residues. CDR3 in amino acids: CATKHTTPGGELFF. In DNA form, the CDR3 reads TGTGCCACTAAACACACTACCCCCGGCGGGGAGCTGTTTTTT.

The chain couples TRBV5-4 to TRBJ1-2, with D hard to call. V lost 4 bases, J lost 1 base, and 11 bases lay in between. This CDR3 is built from 14 residues. The V gene's germline CDR1 is SGHNT and CDR2 YYREEE (reference sequence). As DNA, the CDR3 is TGTGCCAGCAGCCTCCCCCTCGATAACTATGGCTACACCTTC. This codes for CASSLPLDNYGYTF.

The chain has TRBV15 and TRBJ2-1, with TRBD2 identical over 7 bases. The germline V gene has CDR1 LNHNV and CDR2 YYDKDF (reference sequence). The CDR3 totals 15 residues. V lost 1 base and J lost 2; bases outside the gene matches: 2. CDR3 nucleotides: TGTGCCACCAGCAGAGTGGCGGGAGCCTACAATGAGCAGTTCTTC. Its protein is CATSRVAGAYNEQFF.

The J gene is TRBJ2-2, the V gene TRBV2, with TRBD2 matching 7 bases. The CDR3 has 15 amino acids. V trimming: 2 bases; J trimming: 4 bases; junction bases outside the gene matches: 4. Germline values: CDR1 SNHLY, CDR2 FYNNEI. CDR3 DNA sequence: TGTGCCAGCAGTGAAACCGGGACTACCACCGGGGAGCTGTTTTTT. This encodes CASSETGTTTGELFF.

This chain uses TRBV25-1 with TRBJ1-6; tentative D call: TRBD1 (5 bases). Trimming removed 4 bases from V and 7 bases from J, with 14 bases in between. Germline V CDR1 and CDR2: MGHDK, SYGVNS. The CDR3 is made up of 15 amino acids. The chain's CDR3 is CASSGWTGPNSPLHF. The CDR3 DNA reads as TGTGCCAGCAGTGGATGGACGGGACCAAATTCACCCCTCCACTTT.

CDR3 in DNA: TGCGCCAGCAGCCGCCTACTTCGACTAGCGAGCACAGATACGCAGTATTTT. Encoded protein: CASSRLLRLASTDTQYF. The rearrangement uses TRBV5-1 and TRBJ2-3, with 8 positions matching TRBD2. The V segment lost 4 bases and the J segment 0 bases; nucleotides outside the gene matches: 10. CDR1 is SGHRS and CDR2 is YFSETQ in the germline V gene. The CDR3 covers 17 residues.

The CDR3 bases are TGTGCCAGCAGCAAGAAACAGGGGAGCACTGAAGCTTTCTTT. This codes for CASSKKQGSTEAFF. The genes are TRBV2 and TRBJ1-1; 7 bases fit TRBD1. This CDR3 region has 14 residues. Trimming at V came to 6 bases and at J to 4 bases, leaving 8 bases not matched to a gene. CDR1 and CDR2 (germline): SNHLY, FYNNEI.